This T cell receptor beta chain appears in the sequencing data of a study of cytomegalovirus exposure and HLA in healthy donors. Overall study results and limits: Previously analyzed data showed that most TCR beta V segments were productive at a frequency of about 90% or about 30%.

The V end was cut by 4 bases, the J end by 7 bases, with 23 bases between. The germline V gene has CDR1 MDHEN and CDR2 SYDVKM. This CDR3 region has 16 residues. The table lists this clone with a count of one. The antigen remains unidentified. This PCR relied on a set of 60 Vbeta primers and 13 Jbeta primers. Here immunoSEQ multiplex PCR was the method, and the copy in TCRdb shows in-frame clones only, minus some. The sample has 60,000 to 95,000 clones; 75% to 85% are singletons. This sequence joins TRBV28 and TRBJ2-7; tentatively, D is TRBD2 (6 bases). This sequence was found in an older man in good health and CMV-seropositive. Sequenced material: PBMCs. In DNA, the CDR3 is TGTGCCAGCAGTTCCCTGGAGGGCGGAGGGGTGAGAGAGCAGTACTTC. Amino acids: CASSSLEGGGVREQYF.